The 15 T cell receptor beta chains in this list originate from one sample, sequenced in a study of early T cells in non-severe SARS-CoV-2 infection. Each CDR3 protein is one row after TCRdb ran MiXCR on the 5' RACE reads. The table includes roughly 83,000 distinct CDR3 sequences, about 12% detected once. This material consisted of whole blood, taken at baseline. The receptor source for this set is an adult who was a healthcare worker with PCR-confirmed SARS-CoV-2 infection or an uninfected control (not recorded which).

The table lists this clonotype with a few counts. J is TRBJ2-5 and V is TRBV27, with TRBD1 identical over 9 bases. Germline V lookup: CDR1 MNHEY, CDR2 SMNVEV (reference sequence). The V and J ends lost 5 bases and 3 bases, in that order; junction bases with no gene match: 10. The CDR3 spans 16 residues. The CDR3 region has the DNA TGTGCCAGCAGTCCACGGATGGGACAGGGCGAAGAGACCCAGTACTTC. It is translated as CASSPRMGQGEETQYF.

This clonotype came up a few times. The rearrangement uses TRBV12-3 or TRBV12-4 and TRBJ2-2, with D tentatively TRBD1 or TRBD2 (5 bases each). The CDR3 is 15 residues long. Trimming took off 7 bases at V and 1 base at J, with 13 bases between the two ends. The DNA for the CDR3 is TGTGCCAGCAATCCGAGGGGCGGGAACACCGGGGAGCTGTTTTTT. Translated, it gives CASNPRGGNTGELFF.

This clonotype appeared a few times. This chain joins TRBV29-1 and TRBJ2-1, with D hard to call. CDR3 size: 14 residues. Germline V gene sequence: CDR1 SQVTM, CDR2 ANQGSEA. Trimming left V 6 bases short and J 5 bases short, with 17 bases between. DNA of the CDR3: TGCAGCGTCCCCCACCCCCCAGGTAACAATGAGCAGTTCTTC. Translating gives CSVPHPPGNNEQFF.

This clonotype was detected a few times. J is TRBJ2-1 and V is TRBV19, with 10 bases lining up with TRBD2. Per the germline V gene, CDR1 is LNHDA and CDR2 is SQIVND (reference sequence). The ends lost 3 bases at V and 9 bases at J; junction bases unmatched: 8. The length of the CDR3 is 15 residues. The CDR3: CASSIKLAGDGEQFF. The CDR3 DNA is TGTGCCAGTAGTATCAAGCTAGCGGGAGATGGTGAGCAGTTCTTC.

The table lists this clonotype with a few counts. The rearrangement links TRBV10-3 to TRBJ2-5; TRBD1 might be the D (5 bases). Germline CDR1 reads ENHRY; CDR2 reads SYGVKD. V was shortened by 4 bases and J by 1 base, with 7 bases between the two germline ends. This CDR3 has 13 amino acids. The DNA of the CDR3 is TGTGCCATCAGTGGGACACTCCAAGAGACCCAGTACTTC. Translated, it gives CAISGTLQETQYF.

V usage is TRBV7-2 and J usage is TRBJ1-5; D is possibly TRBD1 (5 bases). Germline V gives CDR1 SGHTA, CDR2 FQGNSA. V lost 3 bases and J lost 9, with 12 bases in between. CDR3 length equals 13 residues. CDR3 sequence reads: CASSLNRLLPQHF. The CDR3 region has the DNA TGTGCCAGCAGCTTGAACAGGCTTCTGCCCCAGCATTTT.

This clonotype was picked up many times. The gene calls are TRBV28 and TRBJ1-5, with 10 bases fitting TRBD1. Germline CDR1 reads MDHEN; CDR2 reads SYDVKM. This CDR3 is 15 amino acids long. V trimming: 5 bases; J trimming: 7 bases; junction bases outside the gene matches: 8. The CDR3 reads CASSTGQGVEQPQHF. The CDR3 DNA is TGTGCCAGCAGTACCGGACAGGGGGTCGAGCAGCCCCAGCATTTT.

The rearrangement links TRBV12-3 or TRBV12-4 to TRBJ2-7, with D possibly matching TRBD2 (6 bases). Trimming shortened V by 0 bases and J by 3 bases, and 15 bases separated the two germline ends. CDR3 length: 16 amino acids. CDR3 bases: TGTGCCAGCAGTTTAGCGCGGGGCGGGCCAGACTACGAGCAGTACTTC. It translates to CASSLARGGPDYEQYF.

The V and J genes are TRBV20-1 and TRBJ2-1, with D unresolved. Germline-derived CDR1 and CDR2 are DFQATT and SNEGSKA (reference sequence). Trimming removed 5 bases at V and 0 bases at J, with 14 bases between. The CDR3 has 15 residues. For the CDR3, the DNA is TGCAGTGCTCCCGTGGCGGCGAGCTCCTACAATGAGCAGTTCTTC. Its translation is CSAPVAASSYNEQFF.

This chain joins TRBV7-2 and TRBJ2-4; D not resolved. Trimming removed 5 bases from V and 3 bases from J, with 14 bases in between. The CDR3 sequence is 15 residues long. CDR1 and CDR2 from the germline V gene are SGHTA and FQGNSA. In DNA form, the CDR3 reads TGTGCCAGCAGCACACCCCGGGCCTACAAAAACATTCAGTACTTC. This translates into CASSTPRAYKNIQYF.

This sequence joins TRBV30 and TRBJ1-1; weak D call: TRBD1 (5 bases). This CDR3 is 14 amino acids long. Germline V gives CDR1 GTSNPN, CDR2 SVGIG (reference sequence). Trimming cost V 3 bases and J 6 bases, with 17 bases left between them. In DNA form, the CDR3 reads TGTGCCTGGAGCGGGCCCTCATGGGGGGCTGAAGCTTTCTTT. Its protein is CAWSGPSWGAEAFF.

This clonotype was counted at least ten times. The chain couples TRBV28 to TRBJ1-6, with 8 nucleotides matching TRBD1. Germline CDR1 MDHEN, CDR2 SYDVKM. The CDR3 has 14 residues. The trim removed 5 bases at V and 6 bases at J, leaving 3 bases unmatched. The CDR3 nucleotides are TGTGCCAGCAGTCCAGACAGGGGTAATTCACCCCTCCACTTT. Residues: CASSPDRGNSPLHF.

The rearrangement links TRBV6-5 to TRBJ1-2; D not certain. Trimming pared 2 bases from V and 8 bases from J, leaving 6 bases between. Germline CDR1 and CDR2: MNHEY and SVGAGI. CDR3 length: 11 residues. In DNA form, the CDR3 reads TGTGCCAGCAGTTACAAGAACGGCTACACCTTC. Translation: CASSYKNGYTF.

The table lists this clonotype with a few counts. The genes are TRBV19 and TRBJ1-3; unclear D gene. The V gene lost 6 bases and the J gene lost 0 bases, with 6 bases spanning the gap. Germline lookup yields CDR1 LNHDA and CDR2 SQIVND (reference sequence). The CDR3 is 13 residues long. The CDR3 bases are TGTGCCAGTAGGGGAAGCTCTGGAAACACCATATATTTT. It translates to CASRGSSGNTIYF.

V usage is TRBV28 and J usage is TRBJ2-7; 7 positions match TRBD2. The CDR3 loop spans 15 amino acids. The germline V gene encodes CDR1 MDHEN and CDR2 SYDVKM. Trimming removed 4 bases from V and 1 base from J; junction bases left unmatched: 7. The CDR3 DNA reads TGTGCCAGCAGTTGGAAGCGGGGTTCTTCCTACGAGCAGTACTTC. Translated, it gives CASSWKRGSSYEQYF.